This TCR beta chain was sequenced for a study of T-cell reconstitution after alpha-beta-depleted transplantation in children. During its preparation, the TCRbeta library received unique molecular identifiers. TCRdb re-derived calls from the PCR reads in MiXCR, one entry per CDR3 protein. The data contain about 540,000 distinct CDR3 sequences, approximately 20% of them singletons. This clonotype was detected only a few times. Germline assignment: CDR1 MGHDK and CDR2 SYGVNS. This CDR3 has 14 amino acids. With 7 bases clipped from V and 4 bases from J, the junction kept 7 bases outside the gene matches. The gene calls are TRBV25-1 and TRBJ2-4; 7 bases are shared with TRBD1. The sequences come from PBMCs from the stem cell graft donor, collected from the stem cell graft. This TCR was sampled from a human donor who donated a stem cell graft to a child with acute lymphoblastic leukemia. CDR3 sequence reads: CASTSDREKNIQYF. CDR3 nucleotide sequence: TGTGCCAGCACATCAGACAGGGAGAAAAACATTCAGTACTTC.